One sample yielded the 6 T cell receptor beta chains listed below, sequenced in a study of identical twins (dated by TCRdb to 2015 to 2016). Library method: 5' RACE. The run used an Illumina HiSeq 2000. TCRdb redid the processing of the public reads, applying fastp at Q25 and MiXCR, and retained in-frame beta chains. Entries that share a CDR3 protein sequence are merged under the most common genes and DNA. Counted in this sample were a few hundred thousand distinct CDR3 sequences; around 15% of them appeared once. Roughly 0.4% of the sample is in the top ten clones. The same sample was also studied in work on yellow fever vaccine responses in identical twins.

Sequenced: CD4+ T cells sorted from blood. Receptor source: a young woman in good health.

V gene TRBV20-1 combines with J gene TRBJ2-5; tentative D call: TRBD2 (6 bases). The CDR3 is made up of 11 amino acids. The V gene's germline CDR1 is DFQATT and CDR2 SNEGSKA (reference sequence). The CDR3 protein is CSWGVVETQYF. CDR3 nucleotide sequence: TGCAGCTGGGGGGTGGTGGAGACCCAGTACTTC.

The chain combines TRBV11-1 with TRBJ2-3; D remains ambiguous. This CDR3 region has 19 residues. Germline values: CDR1 SGHAT, CDR2 FQDESV (reference sequence). The V end was cut by 3 bases, the J end by 1 base, with 23 bases between. CDR3: CASSLSQLQKETGTDTQYF. The DNA of the CDR3 is TGTGCCAGCAGCTTGAGTCAGCTACAAAAGGAGACCGGCACAGATACGCAGTATTTT.

The genes are TRBV7-2 and TRBJ2-2, with D maybe TRBD1 (5 bases). Trimming removed 3 bases at V and 5 bases at J, with 13 bases between. This CDR3 is 15 amino acids long. Germline loops: CDR1 SGHTA, CDR2 FQGNSA. CDR3 sequence reads: CASSFVTGWTGELFF. CDR3 sequence (DNA): TGTGCCAGCAGCTTCGTAACAGGCTGGACCGGGGAGCTGTTTTTT. Supplemented by reference TRBV7-2 and TRBJ2-2, the full variable domain reads GAGVSQSPSNKVTEKGKDVELRCDPISGHTALYWYRQSLGQGLEFLIYFQGNSAPDKSGLPSDRFSAERTGGSVSTLTIQRTQQEDSAVYLCASSFVTGWTGELFFGEGSRLTVL.

This clonotype occurred a few times. The chain recombines TRBV14 with TRBJ2-1; D is unclear. The CDR3 spans 14 residues. Germline CDR1 and CDR2: SGHDN and FVKESK. The V gene lost 5 bases and the J gene lost 4 bases, with 12 bases spanning the gap. CDR3 bases: TGTGCCAGCAGCGAGCTCGGGCCATACAATGAGCAGTTCTTC. It yields the protein CASSELGPYNEQFF.

The chain carries TRBV25-1 and TRBJ1-1, with D possibly being TRBD1 (6 bases). V was clipped by 1 base and J by 5 bases, with 14 bases between them. The CDR3 sequence is 15 residues long. In germline, CDR1 is MGHDK, CDR2 SYGVNS. The CDR3 nucleotides are TGTGCCAGCAGTGAATTCGGGTGGGGGGCGACTGAAGCTTTCTTT. Translation: CASSEFGWGATEAFF.

This clonotype was seen only a few times. J is TRBJ2-4 and V is TRBV6-5; D possibly corresponds to TRBD2 (5 bases). The germline CDR1 and CDR2 sequences are MNHEY and SVGAGI. The CDR3 loop spans 17 amino acids. V lost 0 bases to trimming and J lost 2 bases, with 14 bases between them. Written as DNA, the CDR3 is TGTGCCAGCAGTTACTCGATGGGTAGCGTGTCCAAAAACATTCAGTACTTC. Its translation: CASSYSMGSVSKNIQYF.